This T cell receptor beta chain originates from a study of memory CD4+ T cells and cytomegalovirus serostatus. General study results and limits: Median bootstrapped AUC for CMV status was just over 0.94 originally, around 0.91 US-trained. Each of 65 to 75 CMV-associated TCRbeta sequences occurred in one to five individuals.

For this clone: The antigen is unknown.

Single viable CD3+CD4+CD8-CD45RO+ cells were sorted as the memory CD4+ T cells. Sequencing was performed with immunoSEQ multiplex PCR; in TCRdb, only in-frame clones are kept and a portion is missing. The sample has under 70,000 clones; about three quarters are singletons. The sequenced material came from memory CD4+ T cells from blood. The TCR sequence derives from an adult in good health and CMV-seronegative.

The CDR3 region is CASSTTGNYGYTF. The DNA for the CDR3 is TGTGCCAGCAGTACTACAGGGAACTATGGCTACACCTTC. The chain combines TRBV2 with TRBJ1-2, with D possibly matching TRBD1 (6 bases). CDR3 size: 13 residues. Looked up from germline, CDR1 is SNHLY and CDR2 is FYNNEI. V was clipped by 5 bases and J by 2 bases, with 9 bases between them.